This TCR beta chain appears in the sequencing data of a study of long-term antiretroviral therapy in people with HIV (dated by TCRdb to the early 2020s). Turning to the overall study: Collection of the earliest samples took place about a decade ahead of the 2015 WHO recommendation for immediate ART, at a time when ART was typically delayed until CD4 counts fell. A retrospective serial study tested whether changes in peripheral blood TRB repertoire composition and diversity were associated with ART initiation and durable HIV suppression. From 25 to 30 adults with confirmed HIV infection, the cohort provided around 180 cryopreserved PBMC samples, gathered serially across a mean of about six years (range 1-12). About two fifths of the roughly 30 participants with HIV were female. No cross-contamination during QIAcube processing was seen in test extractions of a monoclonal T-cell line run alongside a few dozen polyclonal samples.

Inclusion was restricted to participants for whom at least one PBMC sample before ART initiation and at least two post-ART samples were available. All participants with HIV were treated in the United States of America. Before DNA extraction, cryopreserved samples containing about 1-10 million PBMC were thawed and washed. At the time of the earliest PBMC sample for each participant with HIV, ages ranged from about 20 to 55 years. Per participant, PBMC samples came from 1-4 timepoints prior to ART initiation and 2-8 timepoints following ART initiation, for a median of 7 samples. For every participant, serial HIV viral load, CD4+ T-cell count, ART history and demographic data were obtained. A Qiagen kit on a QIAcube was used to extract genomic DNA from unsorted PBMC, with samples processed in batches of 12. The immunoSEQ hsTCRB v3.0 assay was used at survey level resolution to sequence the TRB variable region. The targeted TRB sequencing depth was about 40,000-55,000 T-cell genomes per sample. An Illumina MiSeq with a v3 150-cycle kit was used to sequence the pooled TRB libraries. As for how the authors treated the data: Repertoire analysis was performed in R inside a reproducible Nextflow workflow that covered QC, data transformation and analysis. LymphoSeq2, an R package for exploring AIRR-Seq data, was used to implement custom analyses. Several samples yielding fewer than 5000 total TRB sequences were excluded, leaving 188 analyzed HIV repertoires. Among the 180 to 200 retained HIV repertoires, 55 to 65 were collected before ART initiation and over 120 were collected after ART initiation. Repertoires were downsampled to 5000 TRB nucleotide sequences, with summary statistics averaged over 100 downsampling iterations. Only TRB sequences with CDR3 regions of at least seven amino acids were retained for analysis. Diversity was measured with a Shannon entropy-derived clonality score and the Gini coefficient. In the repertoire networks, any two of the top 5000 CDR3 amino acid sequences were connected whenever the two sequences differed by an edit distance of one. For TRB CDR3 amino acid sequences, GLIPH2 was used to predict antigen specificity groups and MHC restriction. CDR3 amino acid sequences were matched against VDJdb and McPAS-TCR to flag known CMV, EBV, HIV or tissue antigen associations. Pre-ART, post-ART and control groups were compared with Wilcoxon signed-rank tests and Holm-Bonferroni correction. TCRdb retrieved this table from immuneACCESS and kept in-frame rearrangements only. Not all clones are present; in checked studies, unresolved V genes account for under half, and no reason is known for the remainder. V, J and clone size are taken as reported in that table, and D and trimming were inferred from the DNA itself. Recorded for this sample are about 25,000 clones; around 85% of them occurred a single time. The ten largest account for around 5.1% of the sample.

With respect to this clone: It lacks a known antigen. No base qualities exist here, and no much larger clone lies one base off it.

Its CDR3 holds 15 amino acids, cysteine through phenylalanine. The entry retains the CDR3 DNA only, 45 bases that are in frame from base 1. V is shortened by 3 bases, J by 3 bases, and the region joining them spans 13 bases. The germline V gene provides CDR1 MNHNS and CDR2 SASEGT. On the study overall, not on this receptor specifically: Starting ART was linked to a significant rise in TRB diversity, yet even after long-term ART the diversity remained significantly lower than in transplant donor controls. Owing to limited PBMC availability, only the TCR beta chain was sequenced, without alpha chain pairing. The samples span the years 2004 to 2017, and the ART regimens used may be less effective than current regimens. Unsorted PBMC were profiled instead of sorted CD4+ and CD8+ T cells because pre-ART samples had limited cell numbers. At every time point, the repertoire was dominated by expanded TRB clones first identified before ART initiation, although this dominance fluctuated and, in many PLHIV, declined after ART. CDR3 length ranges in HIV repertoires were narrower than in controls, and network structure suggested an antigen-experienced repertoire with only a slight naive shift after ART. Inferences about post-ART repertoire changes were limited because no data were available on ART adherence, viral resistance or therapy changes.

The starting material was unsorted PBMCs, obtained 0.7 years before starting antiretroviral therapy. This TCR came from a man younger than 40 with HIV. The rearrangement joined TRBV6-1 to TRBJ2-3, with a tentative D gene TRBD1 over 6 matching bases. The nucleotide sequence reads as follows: TGTGCCAGCAGTGACCAGGGGTTAGGGACAGATACGCAGTATTTT. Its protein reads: CASSDQGLGTDTQYF.